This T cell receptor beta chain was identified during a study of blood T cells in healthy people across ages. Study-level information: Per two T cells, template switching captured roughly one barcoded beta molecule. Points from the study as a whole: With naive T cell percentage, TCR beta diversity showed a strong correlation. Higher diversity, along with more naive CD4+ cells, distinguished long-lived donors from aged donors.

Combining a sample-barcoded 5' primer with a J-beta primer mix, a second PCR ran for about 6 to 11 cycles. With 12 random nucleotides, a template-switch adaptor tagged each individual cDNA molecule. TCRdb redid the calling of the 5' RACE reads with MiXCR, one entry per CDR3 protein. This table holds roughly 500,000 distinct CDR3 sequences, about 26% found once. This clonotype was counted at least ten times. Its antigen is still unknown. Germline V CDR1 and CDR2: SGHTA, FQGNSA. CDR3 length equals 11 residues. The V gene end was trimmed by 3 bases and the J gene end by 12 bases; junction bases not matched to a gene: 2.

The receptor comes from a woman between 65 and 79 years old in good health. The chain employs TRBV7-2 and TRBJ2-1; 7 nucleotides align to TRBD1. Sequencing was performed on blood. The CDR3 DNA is TGTGCCAGCAGCTTCCGGGACAGGCAGTTCTTC. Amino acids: CASSFRDRQFF. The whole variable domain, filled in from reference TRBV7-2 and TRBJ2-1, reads GAGVSQSPSNKVTEKGKDVELRCDPISGHTALYWYRQSLGQGLEFLIYFQGNSAPDKSGLPSDRFSAERTGGSVSTLTIQRTQQEDSAVYLCASSFRDRQFFGPGTRLTVL.